The entry that follows covers one TCR beta chain sequence. Its antigen remains unidentified. The input lacks base qualities; no much larger clone sits a single base away. The data derive from a study of blood T cell repertoires in COVID-19 (dated by TCRdb to between 2020 and 2021). Broadly, across the study: Samples from collaborators originated in the United States, Italy and Spain and spanned both the acute and convalescent phases of COVID-19. The material from the prospective study consisted of cDNA or gDNA derived from T cells, B-cell-depleted T cells, or PBMCs. Deeply sampled blood TCRbeta repertoires from subjects exposed to, actively infected with, or recovered from COVID-19 were included in the dataset. The repertoires were released in a freely available public database meant as a resource for research on the immune response to SARS-CoV-2. The samples were drawn from two sources: the first 160 participants of the ongoing ImmuneRACE study, and 1,200 or so subjects contributed by 6 global collaborators. Sample metadata almost always included a de-identified subject ID, COVID-19 status, age in years and sex. Where HLA class I and class II types were available, the types were taken from metadata supplied by the sample provider, not from assay-based typing.

TCRbeta CDR3 regions were amplified from genomic DNA by means of the immunoSEQ Assay, a bias-controlled multiplex PCR. As for the original processing: The number of nucleated cells in each sample was estimated by amplification of reference gene primers within the assay. To quantify the absolute abundance of each unique TCRbeta CDR3 rearrangement, sequence reads were collapsed and filtered. Productive Simpson clonality was computed per sample as the square root of Simpson's diversity index over productive rearrangements. The immuneACCESS repertoire file appears here via TCRdb, limited to in-frame rearrangements. These files lack a portion of the clones; in checked studies, under half of the deficit traces to unresolved V genes, and the cause of the others is not known. V, J and clone size derive from that table, while D and trimming were established from the DNA sequence. This sample comprises some 59,000 clones, around 83% of them detected only once. Approximately 20% of the sample lies in the top ten.

What the study reported, not specific to this receptor: The amount of clinical and demographic metadata varied by source and participant and was provided uncurated.

Germline trimming amounts to 5 bases on V and 5 bases on J, with 7 as the count of junction bases outside the gene matches. The CDR3, from cysteine to phenylalanine, totals 15 residues. The entry retains the CDR3 DNA only, 45 bases that are in frame from base 1. From a lookup of the germline V gene (reference sequence), CDR1 and CDR2 are SEHNR and FQNEAQ. In Seattle, one collaborating source enrolled patients while the infection was active and tracked those patients longitudinally over the course of disease. Each collaborating institution followed its own protocols to collect whole blood in K2EDTA tubes. For TCRbeta analysis, collaborators shipped samples in one of three forms: frozen whole blood, isolated PBMCs, or DNA extracted from either of those sample types.

The source material was peripheral blood. The clonotype comes from a young man with COVID-19, enrolled during active disease. Recombination connected TRBV7-9 to TRBJ2-5, and TRBD2 matches 11 of the central bases. The CDR3 reads as follows: CASSLSGGARETQYF. The nucleotide sequence reads TGTGCCAGCAGCCTTAGCGGGGGGGCCAGGGAGACCCAGTACTTC.